This T cell receptor (beta chain) was recovered during a study of regulatory T cells in long-lasting Graves disease. Study-wide findings and caveats: New patients shared more than 950 public clonotypes, and persistent patients shared more, with 2,500 to 3,000. For persistent Graves' patients, TCR diversity was lower than for newly diagnosed ones.

With iRepertoire HTBI primers and Arm-PCR of CDR3 regions, TCR beta libraries were built. TCRdb ran MiXCR on the multiplex PCR reads and lists one entry per CDR3 protein. The sample records approximately 470,000 distinct CDR3 sequences, roughly 20% being singletons. Described time point: persistent/refractory GD, antithyroid drugs over 5 years with positive TRAb. From RNA extracted from PBMCs, the TCR library was made. Trimming took off 4 bases at V and 0 bases at J, with 9 bases between the two ends. This CDR3 contains 14 residues. The V gene's germline CDR1 is MGHDK and CDR2 SYGVNS. For this clonotype: Its antigen is not identified.

The TCR comes from a female donor with Graves disease. The sequencing here drew on peripheral blood mononuclear cells (PBMCs), taken when the disease was refractory, from a patient treated with antithyroid drugs. The rearrangement uses TRBV25-1 and TRBJ2-5; no clear D. In DNA form, the CDR3 reads TGTGCCAGCAGTGGACCCCGGTACCAAGAGACCCAGTACTTC. Translated: CASSGPRYQETQYF.